The 11 T cell receptor beta chains presented below share a single source sample, sequenced in a study of PD-1 blockade in classical Hodgkin lymphoma (dated by TCRdb to 2020 to 2022). Library method: the immunoSEQ multiplex PCR assay. Held by TCRdb, this immuneACCESS table contains in-frame sequences only and omits some clones. Under half of the omission traces to an unresolved V gene where checked; the cause of the rest is unknown. The sample table lists about 64,000 clones, around 90% of them with a count of one. The ten biggest clones cover around 8% of the sample. What the time point label conveys for this sample: cycle 4 day 1 (C4D1), after around six weeks of nivolumab. All trial patients had relapsed after autologous stem cell transplantation, with cohorts A, B and C differing in prior brentuximab vedotin exposure. Sequenced material: peripheral blood mononuclear cells (PBMCs), taken before the fourth cycle of nivolumab. The receptors come from a human donor with classical Hodgkin lymphoma.

The rearrangement links TRBV29-1 to TRBJ2-4, with D possibly TRBD2 on 6 matching bases. The CDR3 totals 13 residues. The V end lost 6 bases, the J end lost 5 bases, and 14 bases lay between the germline ends. CDR1 is SQVTM, CDR2 ANQGSEA, per germline. The CDR3 reads CSVLGERENIQYF. CDR3 DNA sequence: TGCAGCGTCCTTGGGGAGCGGGAAAACATTCAGTACTTC.

The chain recombines TRBV28 with TRBJ1-1, with 7 nucleotides matching TRBD1. V trimming: 0 bases; J trimming: 0 bases; junction bases outside the gene matches: 13. CDR1 is MDHEN, CDR2 SYDVKM, per germline. The CDR3 has 19 residues. CDR3 in amino acids: CASSLWAFGLQGLNTEAFF. CDR3 coding DNA: TGTGCCAGCAGTTTATGGGCGTTTGGGTTACAGGGGTTGAACACTGAAGCTTTCTTT.

The sample holds a few counts of this clone. The chain recombines TRBV5-8 with TRBJ1-1; D unresolved. The V gene lost 0 bases and the J gene lost 0 bases, with 9 bases spanning the gap. This CDR3 spans 15 amino acids. The germline CDR1 and CDR2 sequences are SGHTS and YDEGEE. DNA for the CDR3: TGTGCCAGCAGCTTGGCCGGCAGCATGAACACTGAAGCTTTCTTT. This gives the protein CASSLAGSMNTEAFF.

V usage is TRBV6-1 and J usage is TRBJ2-7, with 7 bases identical to TRBD1. CDR3 length: 14 amino acids. The J segment lost 3 bases and the V segment lost 5 bases, leaving 7 bases of the junction unmatched. Germline lookup yields CDR1 MNHNS and CDR2 SASEGT. The CDR3 DNA follows: TGTGCCAGCAGTATATGGGACAGCGACTACGAGCAGTACTTC. Protein sequence: CASSIWDSDYEQYF.

The chain links TRBV7-6 to TRBJ2-7; D gene unclear. With 2 bases removed from V and 4 bases from J, the gap between germline ends came to 9 bases. Germline-derived CDR1 and CDR2 are SGHVS and FNYEAQ. The CDR3 spans 13 residues. Written as DNA, the CDR3 is TGTGCCAGCAGCTTATTTGGGCAATACGAGCAGTACTTC. Its translation is CASSLFGQYEQYF. The whole variable domain, remainder taken from reference TRBV7-6 and TRBJ2-7, is GAGVSQSPRYKVTKRGQDVALRCDPISGHVSLYWYRQALGQGPEFLTYFNYEAQQDKSGLPNDRFSAERPEGSISTLTIQRTEQRDSAMYRCASSLFGQYEQYFGPGTRLTVT.

J is TRBJ2-3 and V is TRBV19; D uncertain. Germline CDR1 is LNHDA and CDR2 is SQIVND (reference sequence). The CDR3 has 15 residues. The germline V and J ends were trimmed by 3 bases and 4 bases, with 14 bases remaining between them. In nucleotides, the CDR3 is TGTGCCAGTAGTATTGATCTGATCTCCTCAGATACGCAGTATTTT. This codes for CASSIDLISSDTQYF.

This chain links TRBV4-1 with TRBJ1-2, with D unresolved. The CDR3 has 18 amino acids. V dropped 1 base and J dropped 3 bases, with 21 bases sitting between them. Germline CDR1 reads MGHRA; CDR2 reads YSYEKL. CDR3 nucleotide sequence: TGCGCCAGCAGCCAAGTCATCGGCGACGTCGGCAAACACTATGGCTACACCTTC. Its protein product is CASSQVIGDVGKHYGYTF.

The chain combines TRBV6-5 with TRBJ2-7, with D maybe TRBD1 (6 bases). Per germline, CDR1 MNHEY and CDR2 SVGAGI. The CDR3 runs to 14 residues. Trimming removed 2 bases from V and 3 bases from J, with 11 bases in between. The CDR3: CASSYKGVGYEQYF. In DNA form, the CDR3 reads TGTGCCAGCAGTTACAAGGGGGTGGGCTACGAGCAGTACTTC.

The CDR3 spells CASSIPGESGELFF. In DNA form, the CDR3 reads TGTGCCAGCAGTATCCCCGGGGAATCCGGGGAGCTGTTTTTT. The genes are TRBV28 and TRBJ2-2; tentative D call: TRBD2 (5 bases). This CDR3 contains 14 residues. Between the trimmed V and J ends, which lost 5 bases and 6 bases, there was a span of 13 bases. Germline V lookup: CDR1 MDHEN, CDR2 SYDVKM.

This clone was found once. The chain's CDR3 is CASSAVSGPNEQFF. DNA for the CDR3: TGTGCCAGCAGTGCAGTGTCAGGGCCTAATGAGCAGTTCTTC. This chain links TRBV2 with TRBJ2-1, with D tentatively TRBD1 (5 bases). V gave up 4 bases and J gave up 7 bases, with 14 bases separating them. This CDR3 has 14 amino acids. Germline V gives CDR1 SNHLY, CDR2 FYNNEI.

This chain uses TRBV19 with TRBJ1-1; the match to TRBD1 covers 8 bases. Losses at the gene ends were 7 bases for V and 4 bases for J; bases not matched to a gene: 8. CDR1 is LNHDA and CDR2 is SQIVND in the germline V gene (reference sequence). This CDR3 contains 14 residues. The CDR3 here is CASTQGALGTEAFF. CDR3 bases: TGTGCCAGTACCCAGGGGGCATTGGGCACTGAAGCTTTCTTT.